The T cell receptor beta chain described here comes from a study of T cell responses to AZD1222 COVID-19 vaccine. CDR3 length equals 13 residues. Trimming took 6 bases from V and 7 from J, leaving 10 bases between them. As concerns this clone: Its antigen remains unknown.

Repertoires were generated with immunoSEQ multiplex PCR, while TCRdb's copy carries only in-frame clones and drops some. Among fewer than 250,000 clones, about 92% were seen once, and the ten largest hold more than 0.8%. Study findings and constraints: Increased Spike-specific TCR breadth and depth were observed after two AZD1222 doses.

Sequencing was performed on peripheral blood, taken on day 0 of MenACWY control vaccination. This TCR came from an adult in good health. The rearrangement joins TRBV12-3 or TRBV12-4 to TRBJ1-6; D remains ambiguous. Written as DNA, the CDR3 is TGTGCCAGCAGGCCCTCCGGCAATTCACCCCTCCACTTT. Translating gives CASRPSGNSPLHF.